The clone carrying this T cell receptor beta chain came up a few times. Its antigen is undetermined. This sample was included in a study of cytomegalovirus exposure and HLA in healthy donors. Study as a whole: Sequencing of 180 million or so T cells in an earlier analysis found around 100 million unique TCR beta sequences.

CDR1 and CDR2 (germline): SGHDN, FVKESK. This CDR3 spans 13 amino acids. The V and J ends lost 4 bases and 5 bases respectively, with 11 bases between them. While unrecorded immune exposures were likely, the donors were nominally healthy when sampled. Study-wide results and caveats: Highest at DRB1 and lowest at HLA-C, TCR association rates differed among HLA loci in a later analysis. Presence/absence analyses took donor sequencing depth as roughly uniform.

The PCR ran on 60 Vbeta and 13 Jbeta primers. Profiling relied on immunoSEQ multiplex PCR, and the TCRdb table lists in-frame clones only, not all of them. Found here are under 200,000 clones, about three quarters of them singletons; the top ten hold over 2%. The rearrangement joins TRBV14 to TRBJ1-1; no clear D. Sequencing input: PBMCs. This clonotype was sampled from a woman in her thirties or forties in good health and CMV-seropositive. For the CDR3, the DNA is TGTGCCAGCAGCCTACAAGGAGGGACTGAAGCTTTCTTT. Encoded protein: CASSLQGGTEAFF.